This entry lists 16 T cell receptor beta chains sequenced from one sample in a study of memory CD4+ T cells and cytomegalovirus serostatus. Produced via immunoSEQ multiplex PCR; TCRdb's table is partial and in-frame only. The data contain approximately 44,000 clones, about three quarters of them singletons. The sort gate was single viable CD3+CD4+CD8-CD45RO+ cells for memory CD4+ T cells. The source material was memory CD4+ T cells from blood. The receptors originated from an adult in good health and CMV-seronegative.

The chain uses TRBV7-9 and TRBJ2-1, with 9 nucleotides matching TRBD2. The CDR3 has 16 residues. Germline-derived CDR1 and CDR2 are SEHNR and FQNEAQ (reference sequence). V lost 0 bases and J lost 4; bases outside the gene matches: 4. The CDR3 spells CASSLALAGSYNEQFF. DNA for the CDR3: TGTGCCAGCAGCTTAGCCCTAGCGGGATCTTACAATGAGCAGTTCTTC.

The CDR3 loop is CASGGGAGGPTDTQYF. The CDR3 DNA reads as TGTGCCAGCGGGGGTGGCGCGGGAGGGCCCACAGATACGCAGTATTTT. The genes are TRBV9 and TRBJ2-3; 9 bases agree with TRBD2. Trimming removed 7 bases from V and 2 bases from J; junction bases left unmatched: 11. The CDR3 is 16 amino acids. CDR1 and CDR2 from the germline V gene are SGDLS and YYNGEE.

The chain has TRBV7-2 and TRBJ2-7; 13 nucleotides match TRBD2. Looked up from germline, CDR1 is SGHTA and CDR2 is FQGNSA. The ends lost 1 base at V and 2 bases at J; junction bases unmatched: 8. The CDR3 spans 18 residues. CDR3 in DNA: TGTGCCAGCAGCTTAGGTTTAAGAGGGACTAGCGGGGCCTACGAGCAGTACTTC. Its protein is CASSLGLRGTSGAYEQYF.

The chain uses TRBV19 and TRBJ2-3, with TRBD2 identical over 12 bases. V gave up 6 bases and J gave up 1 base; unmatched junction bases: 5. This CDR3 is built from 16 residues. CDR1 and CDR2 from the germline V gene are LNHDA and SQIVND (reference sequence). As DNA, the CDR3 is TGTGCCAGTAGCTCCGGACTAGCGGGGCGCACAGATACGCAGTATTTT. This sequence encodes CASSSGLAGRTDTQYF. The whole variable domain, filled in from reference TRBV19 and TRBJ2-3, reads DGGITQSPKYLFRKEGQNVTLSCEQNLNHDAMYWYRQDPGQGLRLIYYSQIVNDFQKGDIAEGYSVSREKKESFPLTVTSAQKNPTAFYLCASSSGLAGRTDTQYFGPGTRLTVL.

This clone qualifies as medium-sized. The CDR3 bases are TGTGCCATCAGTGAGTCCCTACTAGCGGGTCCTCAGCTTCCCTCCTACGAGCAGTACTTC. Translated: CAISESLLAGPQLPSYEQYF. V is TRBV10-3 and J is TRBJ2-7, with TRBD2 matching over 9 bases. V shed 0 bases, J shed 0 bases, and the junction held 15 bases outside the gene matches. The CDR3 sequence is 20 residues long. Germline assignment: CDR1 ENHRY and CDR2 SYGVKD.

This chain links TRBV7-3 with TRBJ1-6; tentative D call: TRBD1 (6 bases). Germline V gene sequence: CDR1 SGHTA, CDR2 FQGTGA. The CDR3 extends over 14 amino acids. V was cut by 1 base and J by 7 bases, with 8 bases left in between. The CDR3 reads CASSLNQGNSPLHF. In DNA, the CDR3 is TGTGCCAGCAGCTTAAACCAGGGGAATTCACCCCTCCACTTT.

This clone showed up just a few times. The chain joins TRBV5-1 to TRBJ2-7, with a tentative D call TRBD1 (6 bases). The V end lost 0 bases, the J end lost 6 bases, and 13 bases lay between the germline ends. CDR3 length: 14 amino acids. Germline loops: CDR1 SGHRS, CDR2 YFSETQ. Here the CDR3 reads CASSLGTQGIEQYF. The CDR3 nucleotides read TGCGCCAGCAGCTTGGGGACACAGGGAATCGAGCAGTACTTC.

CDR3 sequence (DNA): TGTGCCAGCAGCTTAGGGTCGACAGGGGTCGAGCAGTACTTC. Translation gives CASSLGSTGVEQYF. The rearrangement uses TRBV11-2 and TRBJ2-7; the match to TRBD1 covers 8 bases. The J segment lost 6 bases and the V segment lost 1 base, leaving 5 bases of the junction unmatched. The CDR3 extends over 14 amino acids. Looked up from germline, CDR1 is SGHAT and CDR2 is FQNNGV.

The rearrangement uses TRBV5-1 and TRBJ2-4, with D perhaps TRBD1 (5 bases). V dropped 3 bases and J dropped 6 bases, with 13 bases sitting between them. CDR1 and CDR2 (germline): SGHRS, YFSETQ. This CDR3 has 14 amino acids. CDR3 residues: CASSSASGLNIQYF. The CDR3 nucleotides are TGCGCCAGCAGCTCGGCGTCAGGGTTAAACATTCAGTACTTC.

The CDR3 DNA reads TGCGCCAGCAGAGCTGGGAGCACAGATACGCAGTATTTT. It codes for CASRAGSTDTQYF. This sequence joins TRBV10-1 and TRBJ2-3, with D uncertain. This CDR3 is 13 amino acids long. Germline V CDR1 and CDR2: WNHNN, SYGVQD (reference sequence). The V and J ends lost 6 bases and 0 bases respectively, with 7 bases between them.

CDR3 DNA sequence: TGTGCCAGCAGCGGATATAGCGGAGGGGACGAGCAGTACTTC. Translation gives CASSGYSGGDEQYF. V is TRBV7-9 and J is TRBJ2-7; TRBD2 might be the D (6 bases). The CDR3 runs 14 residues. V was pared by 5 bases and J by 5 bases, with 16 bases between. CDR1 and CDR2 from the germline V gene are SEHNR and FQNEAQ (reference sequence).

The chain is built from TRBV27 and TRBJ2-3; 10 bases agree with TRBD2. With 8 bases clipped from V and 1 base from J, the junction kept 9 bases outside the gene matches. The CDR3 has 16 residues. CDR1 MNHEY and CDR2 SMNVEV come from the germline V gene (reference sequence). The CDR3 reads CASRLFGTSGTDTQYF. As DNA, the CDR3 is TGTGCCAGCCGTCTTTTCGGGACTAGCGGCACAGATACGCAGTATTTT.

The chain employs TRBV7-9 and TRBJ2-5; 9 nucleotides line up with TRBD1. V was clipped by 2 bases and J by 3 bases; unmatched bases: 4. The germline gives CDR1 SEHNR, CDR2 FQNEAQ (reference sequence). The CDR3 sequence is 15 residues long. The CDR3 here is CASSLLGDREETQYF. The CDR3 DNA is TGTGCCAGCAGCTTATTGGGGGACAGGGAAGAGACCCAGTACTTC.

This clone has only a few counts. The chain joins TRBV4-1 to TRBJ2-6; D is possibly TRBD2 (6 bases). Per the germline V gene, CDR1 is MGHRA and CDR2 is YSYEKL. This CDR3 has 21 residues. The germline V and J ends were trimmed by 0 bases and 0 bases, with 21 bases remaining between them. The CDR3 coding sequence is TGCGCCAGCAGCCAAGATCCACCAGATAGCGGTTATTACTCTGGGGCCAACGTCCTGACTTTC. It specifies CASSQDPPDSGYYSGANVLTF.

This chain links TRBV10-3 with TRBJ2-7; 14 bases align to TRBD2. The CDR3 has 18 residues. V dropped 6 bases and J dropped 1; count of bases not matched to a gene: 11. Germline V lookup: CDR1 ENHRY, CDR2 SYGVKD. The CDR3: CAIRDPGLAGVGSYEQYF. CDR3 nucleotide sequence: TGTGCCATCAGGGATCCGGGACTAGCGGGAGTCGGATCCTACGAGCAGTACTTC.

This CDR3 reads CAISEGTGEETQYF. CDR3 coding DNA: TGTGCCATCAGTGAAGGAACAGGGGAGGAGACCCAGTACTTC. The V and J genes are TRBV10-3 and TRBJ2-5; 7 bases line up with TRBD1. V trimming: 3 bases; J trimming: 5 bases; junction bases outside the gene matches: 6. The CDR3 has 14 residues. Germline V gene sequence: CDR1 ENHRY, CDR2 SYGVKD.